The next 20 T cell receptor beta chains were all read from a single sample in a study of blood T cell repertoires in COVID-19. Data came from immunoSEQ multiplex PCR; TCRdb stores just in-frame clones and leaves some out. The table includes tens of thousands of clones, about 88% detected once. The material sequenced was PBMCs or T cells enriched from blood (not recorded which). The origin of the receptors is a woman aged 40 to 49 who had recovered from COVID-19.

The rearrangement uses TRBV15 and TRBJ1-2; D is possibly TRBD1 (5 bases). The CDR3 extends over 14 amino acids. From germline, CDR1 is LNHNV and CDR2 YYDKDF (reference sequence). Between the trimmed V and J ends, which lost 2 bases and 4 bases, there was a span of 11 bases. The CDR3 is CATSRPTDSYGYTF. The DNA for the CDR3 is TGTGCCACCAGCAGACCAACTGACAGCTATGGCTACACCTTC.

This chain joins TRBV19 and TRBJ1-1, with a possible D match to TRBD1 (5 bases). Trimming shortened V by 6 bases and J by 4 bases, and 21 bases separated the two germline ends. The CDR3 spans 16 residues. Germline V gene data show CDR1 as LNHDA and CDR2 as SQIVND (reference sequence). CDR3 nucleotide sequence: TGTGCCAGTAGCCCAAAAAGACAGATGGGTTCCACTGAAGCTTTCTTT. Its protein is CASSPKRQMGSTEAFF.

This clone is categorized as medium-sized (0.01 to 0.1%). This rearrangement joins TRBV7-2 to TRBJ1-1; tentatively, D is TRBD1 (6 bases). This CDR3 spans 14 amino acids. The V and J ends lost 4 bases and 5 bases respectively, with 14 bases between them. CDR1 is SGHTA and CDR2 is FQGNSA in the germline V gene. The CDR3 sequence: CASSSIPGVTEAFF. As DNA, the CDR3 is TGTGCCAGCAGCTCGATTCCAGGGGTTACTGAAGCTTTCTTT.

The chain links TRBV6-5 to TRBJ2-7; D possibly corresponds to TRBD1 (5 bases). Between the trimmed V and J ends, which lost 0 bases and 3 bases, there was a span of 12 bases. This CDR3 contains 15 residues. Germline CDR1 and CDR2: MNHEY and SVGAGI. The CDR3 protein is CASSYSMGQGYEQYF. The DNA for the CDR3 is TGTGCCAGCAGTTACTCGATGGGGCAGGGCTACGAGCAGTACTTC.

The rearrangement joins TRBV10-2 to TRBJ2-5, with TRBD2 matching 10 bases. This CDR3 contains 18 residues. Germline V gives CDR1 WSHSY, CDR2 SAAADI. J was trimmed by 1 base and V by 2 bases; bases with no gene match: 10. The chain's CDR3 is CASSEGYERGGFQETQYF. DNA for the CDR3: TGCGCCAGCAGTGAGGGTTATGAGCGGGGGGGATTCCAAGAGACCCAGTACTTC.

This clone is a singleton in its sample. This chain uses TRBV5-1 with TRBJ2-7; 8 bases are a match to TRBD1. This CDR3 has 15 amino acids. Trimming took 5 bases from V and 5 from J; bases not matched to a gene: 12. The germline gives CDR1 SGHRS, CDR2 YFSETQ. CDR3 protein: CASSSAGGRVNEQYF. As DNA, the CDR3 is TGCGCCAGCAGTTCCGCAGGGGGCCGAGTGAACGAGCAGTACTTC.

This clone has only a few counts. The V gene is TRBV5-1, the J gene TRBJ1-1, with unresolved D. The CDR3 is 13 residues long. Germline CDR1 reads SGHRS; CDR2 reads YFSETQ. The V and J ends lost 2 bases and 1 base respectively, with 6 bases between them. The CDR3 DNA follows: TGCGCCAGCAGCTTCACTGAGAACACTGAAGCTTTCTTT. It specifies CASSFTENTEAFF.

CDR3 residues: CASSFRDSPLHF. CDR3 coding DNA: TGTGCCAGCAGTTTCAGGGATTCACCCCTCCACTTT. This chain links TRBV27 with TRBJ1-6, with a weak D call TRBD1 (5 bases). CDR1 and CDR2 from the germline V gene are MNHEY and SMNVEV (reference sequence). The CDR3 spans 12 residues. The V end lost 3 bases, the J end lost 8 bases, and 5 bases lay between the germline ends.

This chain uses TRBV6-5 with TRBJ2-1, with D perhaps matching TRBD1 (6 bases). Germline CDR1 reads MNHEY; CDR2 reads SVGAGI. The CDR3 spans 11 residues. CDR3 nucleotides: TGTGCGACGGACAGCCCCCCGGAGCAGTTCTTC. Protein sequence: CATDSPPEQFF.

The chain links TRBV25-1 to TRBJ1-1; D perhaps matches TRBD1 (5 bases). CDR3 length: 12 residues. V lost 8 bases, J lost 7 bases, and 14 bases lay in between. Germline V gives CDR1 MGHDK, CDR2 SYGVNS. Written as DNA, the CDR3 is TGTGCCAGCGGGGCAGGGACTGGTGAAGCTTTCTTT. This codes for CASGAGTGEAFF.

The V call is TRBV4-1, the J call TRBJ2-3; unclear D gene. Between the trimmed V and J ends, which lost 2 bases and 3 bases, there was a span of 12 bases. The CDR3 consists of 15 residues. Germline V gives CDR1 MGHRA, CDR2 YSYEKL. The CDR3 DNA reads as TGCGCCAGCAGCCAACTTGGCTCAGGAACAGATACGCAGTATTTT. Amino acids: CASSQLGSGTDTQYF.

This clone showed up just a few times. The chain links TRBV21-1 to TRBJ1-5; the table gives TRBD1 as D, unverified against the DNA. TRBV21-1 is noted as a pseudogene. The CDR3 runs 13 residues. The CDR3 reads CASSNGGLKPQHF. The CDR3 DNA is TGTGCCAGCAGCAATGGTGGGCTCAAGCCCCAGCATTTT.

V is TRBV11-3 and J is TRBJ1-1, with 9 positions matching TRBD1. Per the germline V gene, CDR1 is SGHNT and CDR2 is YENEEA. The length of the CDR3 is 17 residues. J was trimmed by 3 bases and V by 3 bases; bases with no gene match: 11. CDR3 bases: TGTGCCAGCAGCTTGGGGGACAGGGTGGTTGGAGACACTGAAGCTTTCTTT. It translates to CASSLGDRVVGDTEAFF. Full variable domain (remainder filled in from reference TRBV11-3 and TRBJ1-1): EAGVVQSPRYKIIEKKQPVAFWCNPISGHNTLYWYLQNLGQGPELLIRYENEEAVDDSQLPKDRFSAERLKGVDSTLKIQPAELGDSAVYLCASSLGDRVVGDTEAFFGQGTRLTVV.

The rearrangement links TRBV18 to TRBJ2-3; 8 nucleotides agree with TRBD2. CDR1 and CDR2 from the germline V gene are KGHSH and LQKENI. V shed 0 bases and J 0 bases; nucleotides not matched to a gene: 2. CDR3 length: 16 amino acids. CDR3 residues: CASSPPGGGSTDTQYF. CDR3 coding DNA: TGTGCCAGCTCACCACCGGGCGGGGGGAGCACAGATACGCAGTATTTT.

The rearrangement joins TRBV2 to TRBJ1-4; D might be TRBD1 (5 bases). Germline CDR1 is SNHLY and CDR2 is FYNNEI. The CDR3 is 14 residues long. V shed 7 bases and J shed 8 bases, with 17 bases lying between them. The CDR3 spells CASTQGRQREKLFF. CDR3 in DNA: TGTGCCAGCACCCAGGGAAGGCAGAGGGAAAAACTGTTTTTT.

The chain carries TRBV6-4 and TRBJ2-3; D is possibly TRBD2 (6 bases). The V end lost 2 bases, the J end lost 0 bases, and 9 bases lay between the germline ends. The CDR3 extends over 15 amino acids. Germline V lookup: CDR1 MRHNA, CDR2 SNTAGT. In nucleotides, the CDR3 is TGTGCCAGCAGTGACGGAGGGACTAGCACAGATACGCAGTATTTT. Translated, it gives CASSDGGTSTDTQYF.

The rearrangement joins TRBV7-8 to TRBJ1-1; TRBD1 might be the D (5 bases). Trimming took off 1 base at V and 0 bases at J, with 12 bases between the two ends. Germline CDR1 is SGHVS and CDR2 is FQNEAQ. The CDR3 is 16 amino acids. The CDR3 DNA follows: TGTGCCAGCAGCTTAGAGGCAGGGAGGGTGAACACTGAAGCTTTCTTT. This sequence encodes CASSLEAGRVNTEAFF.

This clone occurred a few times. The V gene is TRBV11-2, the J gene TRBJ1-6, with D perhaps TRBD1 (5 bases). Germline CDR1 is SGHAT and CDR2 is FQNNGV. V was pared by 4 bases and J by 3 bases, with 19 bases between. The CDR3 runs to 18 residues. The CDR3 bases are TGTGCCAGCAGCTGGTCGGTTCGGGGGGTGGGCTATAATTCACCCCTCCACTTT. Translation: CASSWSVRGVGYNSPLHF. The full variable domain, its missing parts supplied by reference TRBV11-2 and TRBJ1-6, is EAGVAQSPRYKIIEKRQSVAFWCNPISGHATLYWYQQILGQGPKLLIQFQNNGVVDDSQLPKDRFSAERLKGVDSTLKIQPAKLEDSAVYLCASSWSVRGVGYNSPLHFGNGTRLTVT.

The chain recombines TRBV27 with TRBJ2-7; maybe TRBD2 (5 bases). Germline V gives CDR1 MNHEY, CDR2 SMNVEV (reference sequence). This CDR3 comprises 14 residues. Deletions cut 6 bases from V and 3 bases from J, with 15 bases between. The CDR3 loop is CASSPAGGDYEQYF. The CDR3 nucleotides are TGTGCCAGCAGCCCTGCGGGCGGAGACTACGAGCAGTACTTC.

The rearrangement links TRBV5-4 to TRBJ2-5; D might be TRBD1 (6 bases). V was clipped by 0 bases and J by 5 bases, with 14 bases between them. The germline gives CDR1 SGHNT, CDR2 YYREEE (reference sequence). This CDR3 region has 15 residues. Here the CDR3 DNA reads TGTGCCAGCAGCTTGGGGGCCAGGGGTCGTGAGACCCAGTACTTC. Protein: CASSLGARGRETQYF. The full variable domain, rest sourced from reference TRBV5-4 and TRBJ2-5, is ETGVTQSPTHLIKTRGQQVTLRCSSQSGHNTVSWYQQALGQGPQFIFQYYREEENGRGNFPPRFSGLQFPNYSSELNVNALELDDSALYLCASSLGARGRETQYFGPGTRLLVL.